This is a list of T cell receptor beta chains from one sample in a study of beta chain features in type 1 diabetes. The repertoire was sequenced with immunoSEQ multiplex PCR; TCRdb's copy has only in-frame clones and lacks some. Of some 660,000 clones in the sample, over 12% were seen once. Sequencing was done on a sample of naive CD4+ T cells from blood. The source of these receptors is a man younger than 35 with type 1 diabetes. CDR3s include the opening cysteine and the closing phenylalanine or tryptophan. Each record gives: V gene, J gene, CDR3 protein.

V gene: TRBV30
J gene: TRBJ1-1
CDR3 protein: CAWAHRGVTEAFF

V gene: TRBV25-1
J gene: TRBJ2-5
CDR3 protein: CASSGPSGGTGETQYF

V gene: TRBV6-5
J gene: TRBJ2-1
CDR3 protein: CASSLRQGYEQFF

V gene: TRBV9
J gene: TRBJ2-1
CDR3 protein: CASSVDSGTYNEQFF

V gene: TRBV30
J gene: TRBJ2-7
CDR3 protein: CAWGPGPRSHEQYF

V gene: TRBV30
J gene: TRBJ1-4
CDR3 protein: CAWTGTNEKLFF

V gene: TRBV7-2
J gene: TRBJ1-1
CDR3 protein: CASSVGQPNTEAFF

V gene: TRBV5-6
J gene: TRBJ2-5
CDR3 protein: CASSPVQETQYF

V gene: TRBV30
J gene: TRBJ1-1
CDR3 protein: CAWTRGTEAFF

V gene: TRBV20-1
J gene: TRBJ2-5
CDR3 protein: CSVKRGETQYF

V gene: TRBV13
J gene: TRBJ1-1
CDR3 protein: CASTQNTNTEAFF

V gene: TRBV7-9
J gene: TRBJ1-6
CDR3 protein: CASMIDGNSPLHF

V gene: TRBV7-9
J gene: TRBJ1-5
CDR3 protein: CASSPGQGGSQPQHF

V gene: TRBV6-6
J gene: TRBJ2-7
CDR3 protein: CASSRPGVGEQYF

V gene: TRBV27
J gene: TRBJ2-4
CDR3 protein: CASSLCPLVTKNIQYF

V gene: TRBV5-1
J gene: TRBJ1-1
CDR3 protein: CASSFTGGTEAFF

V gene: TRBV7-3
J gene: TRBJ2-3
CDR3 protein: CASSLRPRLLDTQYF

V gene: TRBV19
J gene: TRBJ2-6
CDR3 protein: CASSSASGANVLTF

V gene: TRBV6-6
J gene: TRBJ1-6
CDR3 protein: CASSYSKWNSPLHF

V gene: TRBV27
J gene: TRBJ1-3
CDR3 protein: CASSLAGANGNTIYF

V gene: TRBV4-3
J gene: TRBJ2-1
CDR3 protein: CASSQEQLYNEQFF

V gene: TRBV2
J gene: TRBJ1-2
CDR3 protein: CASSVPGQGARDYGYTF

V gene: TRBV5-4
J gene: TRBJ2-1
CDR3 protein: CASSLFASSWNEQFF

V gene: TRBV30
J gene: TRBJ2-4
CDR3 protein: CAWSVAGTKNIQYF

V gene: TRBV5-6
J gene: TRBJ2-1
CDR3 protein: CASSLGAGRDNQAKQFF

V gene: TRBV14
J gene: TRBJ2-6
CDR3 protein: CASSQEVGTGKGGANVLTF

V gene: TRBV29-1
J gene: TRBJ2-3
CDR3 protein: CSVAPRLADITDTQYF

V gene: TRBV5-4
J gene: TRBJ2-7
CDR3 protein: CASSSPSSYEQYF

V gene: TRBV9
J gene: TRBJ2-3
CDR3 protein: CASSVAAGVADTQYF